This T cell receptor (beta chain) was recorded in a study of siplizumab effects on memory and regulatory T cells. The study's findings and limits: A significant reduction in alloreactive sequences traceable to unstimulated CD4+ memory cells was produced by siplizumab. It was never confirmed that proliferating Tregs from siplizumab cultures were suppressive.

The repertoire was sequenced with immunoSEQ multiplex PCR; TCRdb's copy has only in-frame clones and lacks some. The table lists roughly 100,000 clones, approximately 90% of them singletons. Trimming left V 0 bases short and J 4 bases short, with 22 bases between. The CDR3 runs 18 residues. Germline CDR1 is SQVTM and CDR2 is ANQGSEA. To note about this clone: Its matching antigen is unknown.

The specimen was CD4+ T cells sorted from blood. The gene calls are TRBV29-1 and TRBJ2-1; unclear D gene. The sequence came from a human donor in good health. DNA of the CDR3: TGCAGCGTTGAAGATCTTAGGTGGGTGGCAGTGAGATACAATGAGCAGTTCTTC. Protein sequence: CSVEDLRWVAVRYNEQFF.